Below are 12 T cell receptor beta chains sequenced from a single sample in a study of T cell responses to AZD1222 COVID-19 vaccine. Profiling relied on immunoSEQ multiplex PCR, and the TCRdb table lists in-frame clones only, not all of them. The sample holds some 150,000 clones; around 87% are singletons and the top ten take just over 9%. Sequenced here: peripheral blood, sampled 28 days after the second AZD1222 dose. The receptor source for this set is an adult who received the AZD1222 COVID-19 vaccine.

The rearrangement joins TRBV5-8 to TRBJ1-3; D is perhaps TRBD1 (6 bases). The V end lost 1 base, the J end lost 4 bases, and 12 bases lay between the germline ends. Germline V gene lookup returns CDR1 SGHTS and CDR2 YDEGEE. The CDR3 extends over 15 amino acids. The CDR3 loop is CASSLNRVVGNTIYF. DNA for the CDR3: TGTGCCAGCAGCTTGAACAGGGTGGTCGGAAACACCATATATTTT.

V gene TRBV3-1 (or the pseudogene TRBV3-2) combines with J gene TRBJ1-5; perhaps TRBD1 as D (6 bases). Germline V gives CDR1 LGHDT, CDR2 YNNKEL (reference sequence). This CDR3 has 15 amino acids. V was cut by 1 base and J by 7 bases, with 14 bases left in between. DNA of the CDR3: TGTGCCAGCAGCCAAGGGGGGGCGCGGAACCAGCCCCAGCATTTT. This sequence encodes CASSQGGARNQPQHF.

This rearrangement joins TRBV3-1 (or the pseudogene TRBV3-2) to TRBJ1-6, with unresolved D. V was clipped by 4 bases and J by 7 bases, with 14 bases between them. The CDR3 is 15 amino acids. Germline loops: CDR1 LGHDT, CDR2 YNNKEL (reference sequence). In DNA, the CDR3 is TGTGCCAGCAGCCTCCGAGGACCTAGGAATTCACCCCTCCACTTT. This gives the protein CASSLRGPRNSPLHF.

The J gene is TRBJ1-6, the V gene TRBV6-2 or TRBV6-3; 10 nucleotides match TRBD1. Germline CDR1 reads MNHEY; CDR2 reads SVGEGT. This CDR3 has 15 residues. V was pared by 2 bases and J by 14 bases, with 9 bases of the junction left unmatched. The CDR3 loop is CASSYGTGALRSLHF. The CDR3 DNA reads as TGTGCCAGCAGTTACGGGACAGGGGCCCTTCGATCCCTCCACTTT.

This clone appeared once. This sequence joins TRBV7-2 and TRBJ1-6; D uncertain. This CDR3 contains 15 residues. Germline V gives CDR1 SGHTA, CDR2 FQGNSA. Deletions cut 5 bases from V and 5 bases from J, with 13 bases between. In nucleotides, the CDR3 is TGTGCCAGCAGCGCTCTAGACCGAGATAATTCACCCCTCCACTTT. Amino acids: CASSALDRDNSPLHF.

This chain uses TRBV19 with TRBJ2-6; D remains ambiguous. The CDR3 is 16 residues long. The germline V gene encodes CDR1 LNHDA and CDR2 SQIVND (reference sequence). V lost 0 bases and J 0 bases, leaving 6 bases between the germline ends. The CDR3 sequence is CASSIDALSGANVLTF. DNA for the CDR3: TGTGCCAGTAGTATAGACGCCCTCTCTGGGGCCAACGTCCTGACTTTC.

This clone qualifies as medium-sized (0.01 to 0.1%). As DNA, the CDR3 is TGTGCCAGCAGTGAGCAGGGAGGCGAGCAGTTCTTC. This translates into CASSEQGGEQFF. V and J are TRBV6-1 and TRBJ2-1; TRBD2 might be the D (6 bases). Germline V lookup: CDR1 MNHNS, CDR2 SASEGT. The germline V and J ends were trimmed by 3 bases and 10 bases, with 10 bases remaining between them. This CDR3 region has 12 residues.

The chain combines TRBV29-1 with TRBJ2-7; D possibly corresponds to TRBD1 (6 bases). V was clipped by 6 bases and J by 7 bases, with 13 bases between them. Germline CDR1 is SQVTM and CDR2 is ANQGSEA. This CDR3 spans 11 amino acids. The CDR3, as DNA: TGCAGCGTACTAACAGGGAGAGAGCAGTACTTC. It codes for CSVLTGREQYF.

In its sample, this clone was seen once. The CDR3 coding sequence is TGTGCCAGCAGTCCTCTGGGGGGAAGGGAGCCACCCCTCCACTTT. This encodes CASSPLGGREPPLHF. The chain combines TRBV27 with TRBJ1-6; weak D call: TRBD1 (5 bases). Germline CDR1 reads MNHEY; CDR2 reads SMNVEV (reference sequence). This CDR3 has 15 residues. The V and J ends lost 5 bases and 11 bases respectively, with 19 bases between them.

The CDR3 sequence is CASSASGSNQPQHF. The CDR3 nucleotides read TGTGCCAGCAGCGCGTCTGGGAGCAATCAGCCCCAGCATTTT. The rearrangement uses TRBV28 and TRBJ1-5, with D unclear. This CDR3 region has 14 residues. CDR1 and CDR2 (germline): MDHEN, SYDVKM. Trimming cost V 6 bases and J 1 base, with 10 bases left between them.

The V call is TRBV7-8, the J call TRBJ2-7; TRBD2 might be the D (6 bases). Germline CDR1 and CDR2: SGHVS and FQNEAQ. This CDR3 contains 13 residues. Trimming left V 2 bases short and J 2 bases short, with 7 bases between. CDR3 DNA: TGTGCCAGCAGCTTAAGACTAGCCTACGAGCAGTACTTC. This encodes CASSLRLAYEQYF.

This chain connects TRBV28 to TRBJ2-4; D not certain. This CDR3 has 14 amino acids. V dropped 5 bases and J dropped 5 bases, with 13 bases sitting between them. CDR1 and CDR2 (germline): MDHEN, SYDVKM. CDR3 coding DNA: TGTGCCAGCAGTCCCGCAGGTTTTGAAAACATTCAGTACTTC. Amino acids: CASSPAGFENIQYF.